Given below is one TCR beta chain in context. Its antigen is undetermined. The germline V and J ends were trimmed by 6 bases and 5 bases, with 20 bases remaining between them. The V gene's germline CDR1 is MNHNS and CDR2 SASEGT. This CDR3 spans 15 amino acids. These data originate in a study of shared clonotypes between healthy human individuals. General study points: A reduction in generation probabilities was seen for non-shared clonotypes relative to those shared by all four donors.

Once extracted for a subset, genomic DNA was divided evenly among several immunoSEQ plates. Some clones are missing from TCRdb's copy, which holds only in-frame ones; the method was immunoSEQ multiplex PCR. Among a few million clones, approximately 95% were seen once, and the ten largest hold about 0.41%. The chain is built from TRBV6-1 and TRBJ2-7; D is tentatively TRBD1 or TRBD2 (5 bases each). This clonotype was sampled from a man aged 18 to 29 in good health. Some clones in this sample may be carry-over from other donors' samples. Sequences were obtained from naive CD4+ T cells from PBMCs. The subset here: CD45RA+ positively selected. This chain's CDR3 is CASRGPTSITHEQYF. CDR3 coding DNA: TGTGCCAGCAGGGGACCGACCAGCATCACCCACGAGCAGTACTTC.